This T cell receptor (beta chain) was documented in a study of prognosis after radiotherapy for stage I lung cancer. Study as a whole: The roughly 14 male and roughly six female patients were aged 53 to 84, median roughly 70 years. Radiotherapy: SBRT, 3 to 5 fractions, biologically effective dose at least 100 Gy. Regarding the study as a whole: Patients developing distant metastases showed lower Shannon entropy after stereotactic body radiation therapy. Tumor specificity of expanded TCR clones went undetermined.

Two rounds of multiplex PCR amplified TCR beta CDR3 from genomic DNA. Round-one PCR had primers specific to each TRBV and TRBJ gene. TCRdb re-called the multiplex PCR reads with MiXCR, one entry per CDR3 protein. The table records some 34,000 distinct CDR3 sequences, approximately 29% of them present only once. The V gene's germline CDR1 is SGHTS and CDR2 YDEGEE. The CDR3 sequence is 15 residues long. With V trimmed by 3 bases and J by 5 bases, 9 bases remained unmatched. The sample holds many counts of this clonotype. What it binds is not known. The receptor was isolated from a donor aged 50 or older with non-small cell lung cancer. This sample comprised PBMCs, obtained before or after stereotactic body radiation therapy (not recorded which). V is TRBV5-8 and J is TRBJ1-2; the match to TRBD1 covers 8 bases. In DNA, the CDR3 is TGTGCCAGCAGCTCGGGGACAGGCCCACTGTATGGCTACACCTTC. This sequence encodes CASSSGTGPLYGYTF.